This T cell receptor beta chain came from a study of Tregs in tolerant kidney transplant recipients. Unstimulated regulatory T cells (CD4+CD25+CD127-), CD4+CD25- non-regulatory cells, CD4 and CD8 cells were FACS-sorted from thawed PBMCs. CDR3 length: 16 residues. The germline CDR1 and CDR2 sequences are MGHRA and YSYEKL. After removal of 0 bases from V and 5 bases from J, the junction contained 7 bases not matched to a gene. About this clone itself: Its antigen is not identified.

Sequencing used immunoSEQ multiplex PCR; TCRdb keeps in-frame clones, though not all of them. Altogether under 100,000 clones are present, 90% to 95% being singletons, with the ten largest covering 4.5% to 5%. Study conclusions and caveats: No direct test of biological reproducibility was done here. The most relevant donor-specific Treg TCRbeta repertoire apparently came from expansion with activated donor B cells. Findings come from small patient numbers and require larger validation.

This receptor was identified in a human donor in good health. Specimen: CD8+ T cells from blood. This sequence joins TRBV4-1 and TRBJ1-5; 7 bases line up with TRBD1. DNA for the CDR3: TGCGCCAGCAGCCAAGATCCCCTAGGGACAGATCAGCCCCAGCATTTT. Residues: CASSQDPLGTDQPQHF.